This T cell receptor beta chain emerged from a study of long-term antiretroviral therapy in people with HIV. This CDR3 is built from 16 residues. Trimming removed 4 bases at V and 2 bases at J, with 16 bases between. The V gene's germline CDR1 is SGHDT and CDR2 YYEEEE. A note on this clone: Its antigen is undetermined.

Study findings and constraints: Blood was collected between about 2003 and 2018, possibly under older ART regimens. Despite increasing after ART, diversity remained lower than that of transplant donor controls. Pre-ART-expanded clones dominated the repertoire at all time points.

Researchers report immunoSEQ v3.0 was run at survey level. Target depth was about 35,000-55,000 T-cell genomes per sample. Sequencing used immunoSEQ multiplex PCR; TCRdb keeps in-frame clones, though not all of them. The table lists tens of thousands of clones, about 85% of them singletons. The TCR was taken from a man aged 40-49 years with HIV. This rearrangement joins TRBV5-6 to TRBJ2-1, with D uncertain. The sample in question was unsorted PBMCs, obtained 1.6 years after starting antiretroviral therapy. CDR3 bases: TGTGCCAGCAGCCCACTCCACAGCAGCCCCTACAATGAGCAGTTCTTC. The encoded protein is CASSPLHSSPYNEQFF.